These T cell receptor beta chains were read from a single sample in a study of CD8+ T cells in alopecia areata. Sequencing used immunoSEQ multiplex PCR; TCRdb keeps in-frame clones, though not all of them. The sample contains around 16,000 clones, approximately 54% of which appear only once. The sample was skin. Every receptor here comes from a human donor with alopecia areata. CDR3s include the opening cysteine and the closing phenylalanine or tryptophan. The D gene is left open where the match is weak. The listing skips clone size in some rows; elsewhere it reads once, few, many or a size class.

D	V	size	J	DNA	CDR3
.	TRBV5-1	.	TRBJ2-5	TGCGCCAGCAGCTTGGTGGACCTAGCGAAAGAGACCCAGTACTTC	CASSLVDLAKETQYF
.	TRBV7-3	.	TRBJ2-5	TGTGCCAGCAGCTACTCCGGGGACTCTAAGACCCAGTACTTC	CASSYSGDSKTQYF
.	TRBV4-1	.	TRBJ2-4	TGCGCCAGCAGCCAAACCAAGGAGGGGATAGCCAAAAACATTCAGTACTTC	CASSQTKEGIAKNIQYF
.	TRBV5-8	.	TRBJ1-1	TGTGCCAGCAGCTCATCCACAGGGATCCCTGAAGCTTTCTTT	CASSSSTGIPEAFF
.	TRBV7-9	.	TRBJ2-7	TGTGCCAGCCGCTCTCTACAACACGCTTCTTGGGGGCAGTACTTC	CASRSLQHASWGQYF
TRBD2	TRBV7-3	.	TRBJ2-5	TGTGCCAGCAGCGCCGGGGGGGTCGGGAACGGTTTGGAGACCCAGTACTTC	CASSAGGVGNGLETQYF
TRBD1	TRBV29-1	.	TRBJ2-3	TGCAGCCCTAGGGACAGCCTCACAGATACGCAGTATTTT	CSPRDSLTDTQYF
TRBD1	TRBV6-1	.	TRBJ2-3	TGTGCCAGCAGTGGGGGGGACAGGTCTAGCACAGATACGCAGTATTTT	CASSGGDRSSTDTQYF
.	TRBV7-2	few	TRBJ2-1	TGTGCCAGCAGCTTAGTTGGGGGTGAGCAGTTCTTC	CASSLVGGEQFF
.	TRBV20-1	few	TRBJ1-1	TGCAGTGCTAAGGAACCTGAAGCTTTCTTT	CSAKEPEAFF
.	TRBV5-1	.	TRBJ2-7	TGCGCCAGCAGCTTGGCCTACGAGCAGTACTTC	CASSLAYEQYF
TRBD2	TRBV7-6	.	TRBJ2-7	TGTGCCAGCAGCAAAACTAGCGGGAGCTCCTACGAGCAGTACTTC	CASSKTSGSSYEQYF
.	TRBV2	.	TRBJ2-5	TGTGCCAGCAAAACTAGCCCCCAAGAGACCCAGTACTTC	CASKTSPQETQYF
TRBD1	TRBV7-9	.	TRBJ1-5	TGTGCCAGCAGCCTAGGCGGGACAGGGGTCGGCAATCAGCCCCAGCATTTT	CASSLGGTGVGNQPQHF
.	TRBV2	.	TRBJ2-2	TGTGCCAGCTGTGTGGGAGGCGACACCGGGGAGCTGTTTTTT	CASCVGGDTGELFF
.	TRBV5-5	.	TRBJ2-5	TGTGCCAGCAGCTTGCTAGGGGAAGAGACCCAGTACTTC	CASSLLGEETQYF
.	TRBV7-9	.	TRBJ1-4	TGTGCCAGCAGTCGCCGGGACACCACTAATGAAAAACTGTTTTTT	CASSRRDTTNEKLFF
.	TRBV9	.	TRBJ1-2	TGTGCCAGCAGCGAAGACGCGTATGGCTACACCTTC	CASSEDAYGYTF
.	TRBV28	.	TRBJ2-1	TGTGCCAGCAGTCCCGGGGCGTACGCCGAGCAGTTCTTC	CASSPGAYAEQFF
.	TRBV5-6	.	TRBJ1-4	TGTGCCAGCAGCTTGGGACAGGCGTCAACTAATGAAAAACTGTTTTTT	CASSLGQASTNEKLFF
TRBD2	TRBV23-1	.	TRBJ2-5	TGCGCCAGCAGCGGGGATCCCGGGACTAGCGGGAGGGAAGTGACCCAGTACTTC	CASSGDPGTSGREVTQYF
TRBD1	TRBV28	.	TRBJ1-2	TGTGCCAGCAGGGACTCAGGGGGTGGCTACACCTTC	CASRDSGGGYTF
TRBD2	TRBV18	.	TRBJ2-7	TGTGCCAGCTCACCGATGCTAGCGGGAGGGCATAGCGAGCAGTACTTC	CASSPMLAGGHSEQYF
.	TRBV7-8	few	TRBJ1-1	TGTGCCAGCAGCGGAGGGGGAAGTGAAGCTTTCTTT	CASSGGGSEAFF
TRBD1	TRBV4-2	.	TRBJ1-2	TGTGCCAGCAGCCAACGGACCGGGACAGGGGGCCGGGGCTACACCTTC	CASSQRTGTGGRGYTF
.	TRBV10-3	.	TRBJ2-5	TGTGCCATCAGTGGGGGGGGCGAGACCCAGTACTTC	CAISGGGETQYF
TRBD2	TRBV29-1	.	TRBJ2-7	TGCAGCGTTGGGATAAGCGGGAGGTCTCGCGAGCAGTACTTC	CSVGISGRSREQYF
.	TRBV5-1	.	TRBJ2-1	TGTGCCAGCAGCTTGGGCGGAAATGAGCAGTTCTTC	CASSLGGNEQFF
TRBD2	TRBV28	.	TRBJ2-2	TGTGCCAGCAGTTCTCCTAGCGGCTTGAACACCGGGGAGCTGTTTTTT	CASSSPSGLNTGELFF
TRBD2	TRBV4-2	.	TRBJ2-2	TGTGCCAGCAGCCAAGCTAGCGGGGACACCGGGGAGCTGTTTTTT	CASSQASGDTGELFF
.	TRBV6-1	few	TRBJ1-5	TGTGCCACCACGCCGTTAGGGCCGAACCAGCCCCAGCATTTT	CATTPLGPNQPQHF
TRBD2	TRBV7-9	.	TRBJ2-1	TGTGCCAGCAGCCCCTGGGAGACTAGCGGGGTTTCTGAGCAGTTCTTC	CASSPWETSGVSEQFF
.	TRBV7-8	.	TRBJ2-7	TGTGCCAGCAGCCGTGACTACGAGCAGTACTTC	CASSRDYEQYF
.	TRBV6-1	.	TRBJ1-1	TGTGCCAGCAGTAAACGGGGTATCGGCACTGAAGCTTTCTTT	CASSKRGIGTEAFF
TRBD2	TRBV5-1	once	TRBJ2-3	TGCGCCAGCAGCTTGGCAAAGGGACTAGCAACAGATACGCAGTATTTT	CASSLAKGLATDTQYF
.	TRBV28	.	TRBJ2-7	TGTGCCAGCAATGGGTGGCGGGCTTACGAGCAGTACTTC	CASNGWRAYEQYF
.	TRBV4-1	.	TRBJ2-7	TGCGCCAGCAGCCAATGGGACGTGCCCTCCTACGAGCAGTACTTC	CASSQWDVPSYEQYF
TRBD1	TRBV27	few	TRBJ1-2	TGTGCCAGCAGTCCCCGGGACAGATTTAACTATGGCTACACCTTC	CASSPRDRFNYGYTF
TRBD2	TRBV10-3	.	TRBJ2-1	TGTGCCATCAGCTCTACAGCGGGAGCAGCCTACAATGAGCAGTTCTTC	CAISSTAGAAYNEQFF
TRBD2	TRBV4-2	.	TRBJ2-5	TGTGCCAGCAGCCTGGGAACTAGCGGGAGTAGAGGGGGAGAGACCCAGTACTTC	CASSLGTSGSRGGETQYF
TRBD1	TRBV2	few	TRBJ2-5	TGTGCCAGCAGACTCCGACAGGGAATCCCCGAGACCCAGTACTTC	CASRLRQGIPETQYF
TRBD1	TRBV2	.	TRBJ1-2	TGTGCCAGCAGTCTAGGACAGGGGGCTACTAACTATGGCTACACCTTC	CASSLGQGATNYGYTF
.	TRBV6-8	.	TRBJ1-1	TGTGCCAGCAGCGTCAGGTCCGAAGCTTTCTTT	CASSVRSEAFF
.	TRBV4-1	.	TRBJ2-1	TGCGCCAGCAGCCAAGATGGGGGCCTGACTAGGGTCTTATCGTCGGATGAGCAGTTCTTC	CASSQDGGLTRVLSSDEQFF
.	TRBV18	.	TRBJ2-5	TGTGCCAGCTCACTCTACTCCAGTAGCCAAGAGACCCAGTACTTC	CASSLYSSSQETQYF
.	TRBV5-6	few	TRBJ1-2	TGTGCCAGCAGCTTGCCACGGCTTACTAACTATGGCTACACCTTC	CASSLPRLTNYGYTF
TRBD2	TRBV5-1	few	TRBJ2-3	TGCGCCAGCAGCTTGTACCAGCGGGGGGGCACAGATACGCAGTATTTT	CASSLYQRGGTDTQYF
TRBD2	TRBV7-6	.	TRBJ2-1	TGTGCCAGCAGCTTATCTATAGCGGGCAATGAGCAGTTCTTC	CASSLSIAGNEQFF
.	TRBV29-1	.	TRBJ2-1	TGCAGCACCAAAGAGGTCGGCTCTCACTACTACAATGAGCAGTTCTTC	CSTKEVGSHYYNEQFF